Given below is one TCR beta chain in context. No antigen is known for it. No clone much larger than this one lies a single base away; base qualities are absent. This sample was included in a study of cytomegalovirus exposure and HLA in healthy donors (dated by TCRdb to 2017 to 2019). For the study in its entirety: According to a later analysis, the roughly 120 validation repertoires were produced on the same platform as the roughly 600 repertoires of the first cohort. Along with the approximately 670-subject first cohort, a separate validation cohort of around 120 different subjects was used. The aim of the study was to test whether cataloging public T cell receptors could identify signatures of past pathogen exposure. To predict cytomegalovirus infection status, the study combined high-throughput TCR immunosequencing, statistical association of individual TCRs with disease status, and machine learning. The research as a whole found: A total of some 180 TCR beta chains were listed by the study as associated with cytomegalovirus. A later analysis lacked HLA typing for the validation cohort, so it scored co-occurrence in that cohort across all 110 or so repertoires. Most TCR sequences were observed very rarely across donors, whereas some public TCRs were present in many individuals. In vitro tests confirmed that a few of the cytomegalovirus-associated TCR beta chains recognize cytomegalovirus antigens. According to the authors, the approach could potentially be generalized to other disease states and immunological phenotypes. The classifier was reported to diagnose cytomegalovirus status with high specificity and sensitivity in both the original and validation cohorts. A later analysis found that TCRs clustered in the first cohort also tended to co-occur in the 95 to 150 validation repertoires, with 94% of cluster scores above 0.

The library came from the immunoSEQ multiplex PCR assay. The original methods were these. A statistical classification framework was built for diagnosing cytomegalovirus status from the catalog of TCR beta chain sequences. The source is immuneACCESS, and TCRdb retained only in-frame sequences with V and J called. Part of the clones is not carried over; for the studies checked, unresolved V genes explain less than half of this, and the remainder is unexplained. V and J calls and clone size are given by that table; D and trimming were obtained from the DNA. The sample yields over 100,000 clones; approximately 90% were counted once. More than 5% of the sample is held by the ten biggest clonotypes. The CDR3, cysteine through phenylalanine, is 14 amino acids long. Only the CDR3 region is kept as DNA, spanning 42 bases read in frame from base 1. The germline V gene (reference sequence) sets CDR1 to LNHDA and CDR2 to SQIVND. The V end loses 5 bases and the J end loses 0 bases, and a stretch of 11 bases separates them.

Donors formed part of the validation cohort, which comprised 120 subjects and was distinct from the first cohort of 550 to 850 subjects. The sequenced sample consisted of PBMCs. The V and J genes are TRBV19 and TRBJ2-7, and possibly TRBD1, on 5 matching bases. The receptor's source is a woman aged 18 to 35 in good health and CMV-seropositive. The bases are TGTGCCAGTAGTCCAGGGCTGAGCTCCTACGAGCAGTACTTC. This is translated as CASSPGLSSYEQYF.